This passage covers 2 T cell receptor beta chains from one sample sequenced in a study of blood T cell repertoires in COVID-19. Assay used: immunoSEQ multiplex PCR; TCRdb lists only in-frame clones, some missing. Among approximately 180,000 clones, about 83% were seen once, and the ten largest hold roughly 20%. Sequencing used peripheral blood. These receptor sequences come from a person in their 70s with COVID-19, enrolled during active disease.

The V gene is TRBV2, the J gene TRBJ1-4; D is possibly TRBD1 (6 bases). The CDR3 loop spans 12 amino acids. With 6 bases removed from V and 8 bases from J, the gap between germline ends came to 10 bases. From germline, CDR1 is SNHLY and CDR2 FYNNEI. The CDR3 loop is CASRQGIEKLFF. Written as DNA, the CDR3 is TGTGCCAGCAGACAGGGTATCGAAAAACTGTTTTTT.

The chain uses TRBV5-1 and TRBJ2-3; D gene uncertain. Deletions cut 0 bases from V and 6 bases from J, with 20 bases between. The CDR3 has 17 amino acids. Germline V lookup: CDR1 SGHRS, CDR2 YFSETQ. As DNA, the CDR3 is TGCGCCAGCAGCTTGGGCCGTCGGGTGGGTGACTCGGATACGCAGTATTTT. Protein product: CASSLGRRVGDSDTQYF. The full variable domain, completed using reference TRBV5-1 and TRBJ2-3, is KAGVTQTPRYLIKTRGQQVTLSCSPISGHRSVSWYQQTPGQGLQFLFEYFSETQRNKGNFPGRFSGRQFSNSRSEMNVSTLELGDSALYLCASSLGRRVGDSDTQYFGPGTRLTVL.